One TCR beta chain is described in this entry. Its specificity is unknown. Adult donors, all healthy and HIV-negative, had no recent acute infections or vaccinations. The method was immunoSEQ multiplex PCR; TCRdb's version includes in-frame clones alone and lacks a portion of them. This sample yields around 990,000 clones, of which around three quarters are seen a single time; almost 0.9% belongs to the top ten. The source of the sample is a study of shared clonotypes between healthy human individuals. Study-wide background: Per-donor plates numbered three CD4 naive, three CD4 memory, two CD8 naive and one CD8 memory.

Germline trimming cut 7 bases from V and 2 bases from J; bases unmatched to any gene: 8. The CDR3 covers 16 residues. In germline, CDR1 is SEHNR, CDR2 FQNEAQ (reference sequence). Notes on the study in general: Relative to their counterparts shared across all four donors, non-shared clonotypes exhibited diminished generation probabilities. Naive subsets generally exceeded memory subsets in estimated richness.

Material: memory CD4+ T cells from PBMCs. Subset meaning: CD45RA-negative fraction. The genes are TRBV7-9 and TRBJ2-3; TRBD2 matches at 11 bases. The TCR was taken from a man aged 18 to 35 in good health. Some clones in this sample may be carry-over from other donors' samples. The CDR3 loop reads CASTLLAGGLTDTQYF. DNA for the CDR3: TGTGCCAGCACCCTCCTAGCGGGGGGTCTCACAGATACGCAGTATTTT. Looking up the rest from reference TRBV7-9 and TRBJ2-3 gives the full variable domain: DTGVSQNPRHKITKRGQNVTFRCDPISEHNRLYWYRQTLGQGPEFLTYFQNEAQLEKSRLLSDRFSAERPKGSFSTLEIQRTEQGDSAMYLCASTLLAGGLTDTQYFGPGTRLTVL.